These 3 T cell receptor beta chains were all obtained from the same sample, sequenced in a study of T cells after yellow fever vaccination. TCRdb used MiXCR to reprocess the 5' RACE reads, holding one entry per CDR3 protein. This sample has 350,000 to 550,000 distinct CDR3 sequences; roughly 20% occur once, and the top ten carry roughly a sixth. The specimen was PBMCs, collected before the yellow fever booster vaccination. These TCRs come from a man younger than 35 who received the YFV17D yellow fever vaccine.

The chain has TRBV29-1 and TRBJ2-1; tentatively, D is TRBD2 (6 bases). CDR3 length: 14 residues. V was shortened by 6 bases and J by 0 bases, with 12 bases between the two germline ends. CDR1 SQVTM and CDR2 ANQGSEA come from the germline V gene. CDR3 in amino acids: CSVRGSSSYNEQFF. The CDR3 DNA is TGCAGCGTCCGGGGGTCCAGCTCCTACAATGAGCAGTTCTTC.

The chain couples TRBV28 to TRBJ2-7; 8 bases are shared with TRBD2. Trimming took 2 bases from V and 2 from J; bases not matched to a gene: 5. This CDR3 contains 15 residues. Germline V gives CDR1 MDHEN, CDR2 SYDVKM. The CDR3 reads CASSLGQGLAYEQYV. CDR3 in DNA: TGTGCCAGCAGTTTAGGTCAGGGACTAGCCTACGAGCAGTACGTC.

This chain connects TRBV12-3 or TRBV12-4 to TRBJ2-3; TRBD1 might be the D (6 bases). The CDR3 is made up of 14 amino acids. V lost 6 bases and J lost 5, with 15 bases in between. CDR3 sequence (DNA): TGTGCCAGCAGCAACTCAGGGGAAGGAGATACGCAGTATTTT. Its protein is CASSNSGEGDTQYF.